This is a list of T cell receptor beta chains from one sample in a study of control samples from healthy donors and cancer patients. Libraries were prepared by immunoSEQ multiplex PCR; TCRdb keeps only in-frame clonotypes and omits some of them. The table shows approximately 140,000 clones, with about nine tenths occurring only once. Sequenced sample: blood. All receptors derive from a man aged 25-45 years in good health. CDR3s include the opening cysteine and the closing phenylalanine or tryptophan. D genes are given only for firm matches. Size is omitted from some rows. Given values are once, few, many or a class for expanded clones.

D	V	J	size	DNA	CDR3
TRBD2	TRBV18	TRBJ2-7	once	TGTGCCAGCTCACCGCAGACTAGCGGGTTGCGTGAGCAGTACTTC	CASSPQTSGLREQYF
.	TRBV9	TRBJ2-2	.	TGTGCCAGCAGCGGGCCACAGACTCTAACTGAAGACACCTTTATTACCGGGGAGCTGTTTTTT	CASSGPQTLTEDTFITGELFF
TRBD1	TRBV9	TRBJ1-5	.	TGTGCCAGCAGCGTGACAGGGGGCAAAGATCAGCCCCAGCATTTT	CASSVTGGKDQPQHF
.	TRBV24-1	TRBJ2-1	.	TGTGCCACCAGTGTTCTGGGTTACTCTGAGCAGTTCTTC	CATSVLGYSEQFF
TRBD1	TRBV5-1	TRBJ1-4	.	TGCGCCAGCAGTTGGACAGGCGCAACTAATGAAAAACTGTTTTTT	CASSWTGATNEKLFF
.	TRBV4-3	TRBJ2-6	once	TGCGCCAGCAGCCCACCCCGAGTGTCTGGGGCCAACGTCCTGACTTTC	CASSPPRVSGANVLTF
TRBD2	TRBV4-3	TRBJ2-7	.	TGCGCCAGCAGCCATGGCTTGCCTAGCGGGAGTTTTGGGTTTAGCGAGCAGTACTTC	CASSHGLPSGSFGFSEQYF
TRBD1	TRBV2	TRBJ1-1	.	TGTGCCACCCTGGAGGGACAGGGTGCGGCGTACACTGAAGCTTTCTTT	CATLEGQGAAYTEAFF
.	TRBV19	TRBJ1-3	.	TGTGCCAGTAGTATAGGCCAGGGGCGCGGAAACACCATATATTTT	CASSIGQGRGNTIYF
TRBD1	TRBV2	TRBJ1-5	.	TGTGCCAGCAGTCGAAATACAGGGGGCCCACAGCCCCAGCATTTT	CASSRNTGGPQPQHF
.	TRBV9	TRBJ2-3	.	TGTGCCAGCAGCACTAAACCTGACCGGTTAACTTGGGATACGCAGTATTTT	CASSTKPDRLTWDTQYF
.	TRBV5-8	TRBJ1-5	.	TGTGCCAGCAGCCAGGGACAATATAGCAATCAGCCCCAGCATTTT	CASSQGQYSNQPQHF
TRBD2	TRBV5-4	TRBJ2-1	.	TGTGCCAGCAGCTCCCCGGGGGGGAGCTCCTACAATGAGCAGTTCTTC	CASSSPGGSSYNEQFF
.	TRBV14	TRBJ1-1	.	TGTGCCAGCAGTTTGAAGAGGAACACTGAAGCTTTCTTT	CASSLKRNTEAFF
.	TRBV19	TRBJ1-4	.	TGTGCCAGTAGCCTCGGGGCAACTAATGAAAAACTGTTTTTT	CASSLGATNEKLFF
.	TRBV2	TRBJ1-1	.	TGTGCCAGCAGTGCCTTGCGAGTGGCAATCCTCACTGAAGCTTTCTTT	CASSALRVAILTEAFF
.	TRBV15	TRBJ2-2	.	TGTGCCACCAGCAAGGAGGGGACGAACACCGGGGAGCTGTTTTTT	CATSKEGTNTGELFF
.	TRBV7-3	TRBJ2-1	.	TGTGCCAGCAGCTTAAGCGGTTTCAATGAGCAGTTCTTC	CASSLSGFNEQFF
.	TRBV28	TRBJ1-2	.	TGTGCCAGCAGTTTTCCCGGGGCGCTGGGTGGCTACACCTTC	CASSFPGALGGYTF
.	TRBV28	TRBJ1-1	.	TGTGCCAGCAGTTATCAGTCCTGGCCGATGAACACTGAAGCTTTCTTT	CASSYQSWPMNTEAFF
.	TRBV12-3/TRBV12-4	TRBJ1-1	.	TGTGCCAGCAGTCACAGGACCTCGCGAGCTTTCTTT	CASSHRTSRAFF
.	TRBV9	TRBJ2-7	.	TGTGCCAGCAGCGTAGGGGGGGGCGCGGTCAACGAGCAGTACTTC	CASSVGGGAVNEQYF
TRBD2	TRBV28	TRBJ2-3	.	TGTGCCAGCAGTTTACCCTCCCTAGCGGGAGGGCCAGATACGCAGTATTTT	CASSLPSLAGGPDTQYF
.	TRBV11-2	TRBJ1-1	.	TGTGCCAGCAGCTTTCCGGGGGCAAACACTGAAGCTTTCTTT	CASSFPGANTEAFF
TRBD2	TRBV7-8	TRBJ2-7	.	TGTGCCAGCAGCTTGCGGGAGGTAAACTACGAGCAGTACTTC	CASSLREVNYEQYF
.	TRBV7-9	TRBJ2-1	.	TGTGCCAGCAGCCCTTTAGGCTCCTACAATGAGCAGTTCTTC	CASSPLGSYNEQFF
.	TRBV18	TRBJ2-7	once	TGTGCCAGCTCACCCAACGGCCCCGGGACCCTCTCCTACGAGCAGTACTTC	CASSPNGPGTLSYEQYF
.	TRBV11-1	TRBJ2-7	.	TGTGCCAGCAGCTTCGGGCAAGCCTACGAGCAGTACTTC	CASSFGQAYEQYF
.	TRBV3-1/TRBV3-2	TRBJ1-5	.	TGTGCCAGCAGCCAAGCCATCGAACGGGGTCAGGGAGGGCATTTT	CASSQAIERGQGGHF
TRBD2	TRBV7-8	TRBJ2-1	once	TGTGCCAGCAGCCCACAAGCCGGACTAGCGGTAGGGGCTACCTACAATGAGCAGTTCTTC	CASSPQAGLAVGATYNEQFF
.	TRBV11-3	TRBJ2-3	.	TGTGCCAGCAGCTCCCGTAGACGCACAGATACGCAGTATTTT	CASSSRRRTDTQYF
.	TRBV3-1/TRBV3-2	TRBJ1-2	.	TGTGCCAGCAGCCAAACTTCCTATCGGGGTGGCTACACCTTC	CASSQTSYRGGYTF
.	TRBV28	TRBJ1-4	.	TGTGCCAGCAGCTCCGGGGAGAATGAAAAACTGTTTTTT	CASSSGENEKLFF
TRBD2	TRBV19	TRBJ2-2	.	TGTGCCGCACAGCGTCGGGGTAGGCTAGCGGGAGCAACGAACACCGGGGAGCTGTTTTTT	CAAQRRGRLAGATNTGELFF
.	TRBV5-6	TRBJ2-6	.	TGTGCCAGCAGCTATAACCTGAGGGCCAACGTCCTGACTTTC	CASSYNLRANVLTF
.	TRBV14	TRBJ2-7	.	TGTGCCAGCAGCCATTTGTCGGGACCCCGAAACTACGAGCAGTACTTC	CASSHLSGPRNYEQYF
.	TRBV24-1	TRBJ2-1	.	TGTGCCACCAGTGATATCGACAATGAGCAGTTCTTC	CATSDIDNEQFF
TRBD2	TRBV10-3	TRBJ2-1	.	TGTGCCATCAGTGAGTTTCGCGGGAGAACCTACAATGAGCAGTTCTTC	CAISEFRGRTYNEQFF
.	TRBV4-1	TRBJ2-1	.	TGCGCCAGCAGCCAAGTCCAGGGGGGCTACAATGAGCAGTTCTTC	CASSQVQGGYNEQFF
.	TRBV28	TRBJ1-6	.	TGTGCCAGCAGTTTAACGGGGACAATTAATTCACCCCTCCACTTT	CASSLTGTINSPLHF
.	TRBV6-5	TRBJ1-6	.	TGTGCCAGCCGGGGGTTGGGGAATTCACCCCTCCACTTT	CASRGLGNSPLHF
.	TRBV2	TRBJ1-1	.	TGTGCCAGCAGTGAGCCGCCGATGAGGGACACTGAAGCTTTCTTT	CASSEPPMRDTEAFF
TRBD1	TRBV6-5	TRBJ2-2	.	TGTGCCAGCATCAAAGGGGACAGGGGGACCGGGGAGCTGTTTTTT	CASIKGDRGTGELFF
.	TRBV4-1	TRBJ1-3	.	TGCGCCAGCAGCCAAGAACCCCCTCATGCCAACTCTGGAAACACCATATATTTT	CASSQEPPHANSGNTIYF
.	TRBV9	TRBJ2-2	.	TGTGCCAGCAGCGTAGAAAACACCGGGGAGCTGTTTTTT	CASSVENTGELFF
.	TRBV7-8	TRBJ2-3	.	TGTGCCAGCAGCTTAGTTCGGAGTTTCACAGATACGCAGTATTTT	CASSLVRSFTDTQYF
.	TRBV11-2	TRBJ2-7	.	TGTGCCAGCAGCTTAGAGAGAGAGCGGGCGAGCTCCTACGAGCAGTACTTC	CASSLERERASSYEQYF
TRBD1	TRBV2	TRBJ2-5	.	TGTGCCAGTACCTTCCTAGGACAGGGGTCATCGGAGACCCAGTACTTC	CASTFLGQGSSETQYF